This T cell receptor (beta chain) was obtained from a study of blood T cell repertoires in COVID-19. Across the study: Material from acute and convalescent COVID-19 was sourced from the United States, Italy and Spain. Sources were T cells, B-cell-depleted T cells, or PBMCs; the material itself was cDNA or gDNA.

Method: immunoSEQ multiplex PCR; TCRdb's copy keeps in-frame clones and lacks some. The sample has roughly 25,000 clones, 88% seen once. Germline assignment: CDR1 LNHDA and CDR2 SQIVND (reference sequence). The CDR3 has 13 residues. V dropped 4 bases and J dropped 8; count of bases not matched to a gene: 6. The chain uses TRBV19 and TRBJ1-2; the match to TRBD1 covers 8 bases. The source material was peripheral blood. The receptor was isolated from a man in his 70s in a cohort sampled during active COVID-19. The CDR3 here is CASSTRTGRGYTF. The DNA of the CDR3 is TGTGCCAGTAGTACCCGGACAGGGCGCGGCTACACCTTC.